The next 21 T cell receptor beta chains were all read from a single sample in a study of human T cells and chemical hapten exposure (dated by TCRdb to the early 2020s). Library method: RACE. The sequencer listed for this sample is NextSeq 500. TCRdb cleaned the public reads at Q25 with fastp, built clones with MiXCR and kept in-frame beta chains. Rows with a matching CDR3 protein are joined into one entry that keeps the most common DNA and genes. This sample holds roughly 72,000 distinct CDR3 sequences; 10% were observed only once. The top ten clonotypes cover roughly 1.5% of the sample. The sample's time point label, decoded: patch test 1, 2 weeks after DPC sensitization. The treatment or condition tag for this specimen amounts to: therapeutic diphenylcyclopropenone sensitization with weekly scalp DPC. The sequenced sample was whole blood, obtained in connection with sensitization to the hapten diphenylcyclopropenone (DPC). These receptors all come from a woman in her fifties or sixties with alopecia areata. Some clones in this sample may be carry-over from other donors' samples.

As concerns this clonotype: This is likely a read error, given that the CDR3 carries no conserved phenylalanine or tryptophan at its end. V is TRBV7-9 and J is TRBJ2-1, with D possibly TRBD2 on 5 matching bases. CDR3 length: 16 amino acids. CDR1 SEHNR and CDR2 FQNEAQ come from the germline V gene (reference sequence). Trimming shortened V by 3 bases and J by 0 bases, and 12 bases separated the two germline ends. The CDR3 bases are TGTGCCAGCAGCTTTAGGCGGGCTAGCTCCTACAATGAGCAGTTCTCC. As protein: CASSFRRASSYNEQFS.

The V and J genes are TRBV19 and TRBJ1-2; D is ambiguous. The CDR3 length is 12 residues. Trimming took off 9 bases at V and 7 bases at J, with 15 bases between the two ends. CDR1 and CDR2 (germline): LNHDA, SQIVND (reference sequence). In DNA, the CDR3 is TGTGCCAGCTCCGGCGGGTCAGGTGGCTACACCTTC. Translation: CASSGGSGGYTF.

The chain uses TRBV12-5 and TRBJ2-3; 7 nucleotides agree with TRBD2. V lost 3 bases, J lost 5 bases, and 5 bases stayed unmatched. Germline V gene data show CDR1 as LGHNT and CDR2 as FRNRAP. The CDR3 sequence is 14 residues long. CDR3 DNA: TGTGCTAGTGGTTTACTGGGGGGGGGAGATACGCAGTATTTT. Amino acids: CASGLLGGGDTQYF.

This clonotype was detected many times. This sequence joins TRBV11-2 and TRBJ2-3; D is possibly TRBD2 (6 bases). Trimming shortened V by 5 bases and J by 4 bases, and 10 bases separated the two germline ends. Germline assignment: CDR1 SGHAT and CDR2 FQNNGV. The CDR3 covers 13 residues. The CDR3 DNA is TGTGCCAGCAGCCTTTGGAGGGCAGATACGCAGTATTTT. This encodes CASSLWRADTQYF.

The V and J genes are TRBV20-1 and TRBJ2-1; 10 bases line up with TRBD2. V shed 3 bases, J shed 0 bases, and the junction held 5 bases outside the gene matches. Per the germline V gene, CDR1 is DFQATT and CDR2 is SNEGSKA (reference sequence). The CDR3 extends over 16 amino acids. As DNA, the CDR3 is TGCAGTGCTAGCCAGAGACTAGCGGGCTCCTACAATGAGCAGTTCTTC. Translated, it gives CSASQRLAGSYNEQFF.

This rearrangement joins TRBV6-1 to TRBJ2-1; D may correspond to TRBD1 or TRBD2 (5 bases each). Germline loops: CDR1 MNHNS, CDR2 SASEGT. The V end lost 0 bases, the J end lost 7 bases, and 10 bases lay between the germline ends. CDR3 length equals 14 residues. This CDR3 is CASSEAGGRNEQFF. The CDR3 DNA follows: TGTGCCAGCAGTGAAGCTGGGGGACGTAATGAGCAGTTCTTC.

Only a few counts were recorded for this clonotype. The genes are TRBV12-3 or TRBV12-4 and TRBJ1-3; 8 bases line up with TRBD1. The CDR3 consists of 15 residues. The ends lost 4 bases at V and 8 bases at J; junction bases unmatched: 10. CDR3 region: CASSSQGAVVDTIYF. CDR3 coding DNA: TGTGCCAGCAGTTCTCAGGGGGCTGTCGTGGACACCATATATTTT.

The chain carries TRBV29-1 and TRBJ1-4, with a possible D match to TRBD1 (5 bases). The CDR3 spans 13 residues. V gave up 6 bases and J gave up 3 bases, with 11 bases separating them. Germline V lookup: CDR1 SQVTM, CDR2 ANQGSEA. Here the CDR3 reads CSVRGMANEKLFF. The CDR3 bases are TGCAGCGTGAGGGGTATGGCTAATGAAAAACTGTTTTTT.

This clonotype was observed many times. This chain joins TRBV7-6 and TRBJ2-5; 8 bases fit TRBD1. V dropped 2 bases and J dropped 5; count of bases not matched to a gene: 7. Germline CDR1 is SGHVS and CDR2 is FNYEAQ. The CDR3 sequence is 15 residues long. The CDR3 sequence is CASSLSRTGTETQYF. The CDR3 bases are TGTGCCAGCAGCTTATCCCGGACAGGGACTGAGACCCAGTACTTC.

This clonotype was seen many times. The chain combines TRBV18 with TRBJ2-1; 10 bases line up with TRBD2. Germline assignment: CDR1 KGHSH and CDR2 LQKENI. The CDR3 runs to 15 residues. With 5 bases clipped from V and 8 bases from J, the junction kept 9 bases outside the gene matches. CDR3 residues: CASSFLAGALDEQFF. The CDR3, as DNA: TGTGCCAGCTCATTTCTAGCGGGAGCTTTGGATGAGCAGTTCTTC.

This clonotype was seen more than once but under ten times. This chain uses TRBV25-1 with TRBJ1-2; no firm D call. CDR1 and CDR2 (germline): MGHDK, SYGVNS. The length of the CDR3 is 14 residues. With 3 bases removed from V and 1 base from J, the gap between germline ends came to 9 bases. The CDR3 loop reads CASSDPKGNYGYTF. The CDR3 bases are TGTGCCAGCAGTGATCCCAAGGGTAACTATGGCTACACCTTC.

CDR3 protein: CASTHPEGREKLFF. DNA for the CDR3: TGTGCCAGTACCCACCCGGAGGGGCGAGAAAAACTGTTTTTT. The V call is TRBV19, the J call TRBJ1-4; weak D call: TRBD1 (5 bases). The V end lost 7 bases, the J end lost 8 bases, and 17 bases lay between the germline ends. CDR1 LNHDA and CDR2 SQIVND come from the germline V gene (reference sequence). The CDR3 runs 14 residues.

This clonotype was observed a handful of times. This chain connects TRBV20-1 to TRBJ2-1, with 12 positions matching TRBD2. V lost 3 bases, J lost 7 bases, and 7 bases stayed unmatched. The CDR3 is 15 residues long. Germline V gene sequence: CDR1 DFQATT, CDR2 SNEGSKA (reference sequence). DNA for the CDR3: TGCAGTGCTAGGGTCACTAGCGGGAGGATGAATGAGCAGTTCTTC. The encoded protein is CSARVTSGRMNEQFF.

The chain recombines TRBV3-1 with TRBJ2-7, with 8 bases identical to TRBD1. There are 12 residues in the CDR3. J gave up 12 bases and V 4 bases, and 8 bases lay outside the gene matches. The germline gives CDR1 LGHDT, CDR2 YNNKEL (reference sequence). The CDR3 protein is CASSPSQGAPYF. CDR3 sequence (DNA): TGTGCCAGCAGCCCCTCGCAGGGGGCTCCGTACTTC.

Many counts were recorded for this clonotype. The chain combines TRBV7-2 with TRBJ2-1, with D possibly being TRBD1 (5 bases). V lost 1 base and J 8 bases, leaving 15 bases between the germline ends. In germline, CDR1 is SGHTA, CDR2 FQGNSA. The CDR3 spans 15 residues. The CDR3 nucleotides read TGTGCCAGCAGCTTAGTGTCCAGGGCAGACGATGAGCAGTTCTTC. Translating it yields CASSLVSRADDEQFF.

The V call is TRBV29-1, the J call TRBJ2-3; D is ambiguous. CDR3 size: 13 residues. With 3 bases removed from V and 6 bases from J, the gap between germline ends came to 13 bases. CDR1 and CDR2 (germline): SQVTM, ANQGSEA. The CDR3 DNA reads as TGCAGCGTTGAGGAAACTGCTGCCGATACGCAGTATTTT. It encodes CSVEETAADTQYF.

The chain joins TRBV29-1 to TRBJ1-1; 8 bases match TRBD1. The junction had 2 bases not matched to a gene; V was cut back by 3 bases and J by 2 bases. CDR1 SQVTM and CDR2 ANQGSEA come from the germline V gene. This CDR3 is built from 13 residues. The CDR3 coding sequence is TGCAGCGTTGACAGGGGGCAAAACACTGAAGCTTTCTTT. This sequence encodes CSVDRGQNTEAFF.

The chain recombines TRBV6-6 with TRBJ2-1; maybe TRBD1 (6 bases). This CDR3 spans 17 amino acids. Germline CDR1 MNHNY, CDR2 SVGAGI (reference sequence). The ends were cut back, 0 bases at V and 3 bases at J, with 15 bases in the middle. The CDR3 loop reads CASSYSTPGQHYNEQFF. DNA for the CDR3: TGTGCCAGCAGTTACTCGACGCCGGGACAACACTACAATGAGCAGTTCTTC.

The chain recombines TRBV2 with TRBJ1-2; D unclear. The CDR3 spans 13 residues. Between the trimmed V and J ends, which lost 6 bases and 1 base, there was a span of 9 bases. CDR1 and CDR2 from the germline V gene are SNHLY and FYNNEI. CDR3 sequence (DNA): TGTGCCAGCAGCAAGGACGTTAACTATGGCTACACCTTC. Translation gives CASSKDVNYGYTF.

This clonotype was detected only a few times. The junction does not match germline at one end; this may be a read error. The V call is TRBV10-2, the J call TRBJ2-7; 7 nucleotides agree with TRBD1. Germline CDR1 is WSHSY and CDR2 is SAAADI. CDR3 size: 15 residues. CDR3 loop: CASRESRGSSYEQYF. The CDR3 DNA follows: TGCGCCAGCAGGGAGTCCAGGGGGAGCTCCTACGAGCAGTACTTC.

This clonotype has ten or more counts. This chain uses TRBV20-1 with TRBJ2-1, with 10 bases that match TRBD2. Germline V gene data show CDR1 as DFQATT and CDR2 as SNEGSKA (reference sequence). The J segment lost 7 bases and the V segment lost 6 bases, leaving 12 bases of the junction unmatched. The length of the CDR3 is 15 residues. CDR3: CSADPAGGPINEQFF. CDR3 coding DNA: TGCAGTGCGGACCCAGCGGGAGGGCCGATTAATGAGCAGTTCTTC.